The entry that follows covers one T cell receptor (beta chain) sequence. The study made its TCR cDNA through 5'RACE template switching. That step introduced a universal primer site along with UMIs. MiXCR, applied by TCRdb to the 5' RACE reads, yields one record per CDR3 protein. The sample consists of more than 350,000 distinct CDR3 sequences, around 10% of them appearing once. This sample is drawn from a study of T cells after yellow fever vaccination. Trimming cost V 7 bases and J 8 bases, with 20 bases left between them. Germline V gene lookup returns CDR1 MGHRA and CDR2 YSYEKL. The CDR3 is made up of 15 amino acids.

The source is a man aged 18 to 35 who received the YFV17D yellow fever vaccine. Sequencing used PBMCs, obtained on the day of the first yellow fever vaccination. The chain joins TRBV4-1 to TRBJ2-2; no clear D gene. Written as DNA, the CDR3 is TGCGCCAGCACCCCCTCATTCGGCGTATTGGGGGAGCTGTTTTTT. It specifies CASTPSFGVLGELFF.